Below are 24 T cell receptor beta chains sequenced from a single sample in a study of control samples from healthy donors and cancer patients. Sequencing was performed with immunoSEQ multiplex PCR; in TCRdb, only in-frame clones are kept and a portion is missing. The data contain tens of thousands of clones, around four fifths of them singletons. Sequenced material: blood. The receptors here all came from a man in his 60s in good health.

V gene TRBV10-2 combines with J gene TRBJ1-5; 8 positions agree with TRBD1. The germline CDR1 and CDR2 sequences are WSHSY and SAAADI. This CDR3 is 16 amino acids long. V shed 4 bases and J 7 bases; nucleotides not matched to a gene: 12. The CDR3 protein is CASSAFRRTGQQPQHF. CDR3 coding DNA: TGCGCCAGCAGTGCTTTTCGCAGGACAGGGCAACAGCCCCAGCATTTT.

The V call is TRBV5-4, the J call TRBJ1-2; D ambiguous. The V gene's germline CDR1 is SGHNT and CDR2 YYREEE (reference sequence). V dropped 1 base and J dropped 6 bases, with 13 bases sitting between them. The CDR3 has 14 residues. The CDR3 DNA reads TGTGCCAGCAGCTTGCCCCAGGTTGGGAATGGCTACACCTTC. Protein: CASSLPQVGNGYTF.

CDR3 region: CASSLSGGAGDIQYF. As DNA, the CDR3 is TGTGCCAGTAGTTTAAGCGGGGGGGCCGGCGACATTCAGTACTTC. The chain uses TRBV19 and TRBJ2-4; 10 bases align to TRBD2. The CDR3 is 15 residues long. CDR1 LNHDA and CDR2 SQIVND come from the germline V gene (reference sequence). The V segment lost 5 bases and the J segment 8 bases; nucleotides outside the gene matches: 9.

CDR3 DNA sequence: TGTGCCAGCAGTGAGTCATTTCAGAACACTGAAGCTTTCTTT. Translation gives CASSESFQNTEAFF. The chain has TRBV2 and TRBJ1-1, with D hard to call. From germline, CDR1 is SNHLY and CDR2 FYNNEI. Trimming stripped 3 bases from V and 1 base from J, with 9 bases between. The CDR3 extends over 14 amino acids.

V gene TRBV23-1 combines with J gene TRBJ1-6; no definite D call. TRBV23-1 is annotated as an ORF whose role is uncertain. V lost 7 bases, J lost 6 bases, and 7 bases lay in between. The CDR3 has 12 amino acids. The CDR3 spells CASNRSNSPLHF. In DNA form, the CDR3 reads TGCGCCAGCAACCGTAGTAATTCACCCCTCCACTTT.

This chain connects TRBV5-5 to TRBJ1-5, with D perhaps TRBD1 (5 bases). CDR1 SGHKS and CDR2 YYEKEE come from the germline V gene (reference sequence). The CDR3 covers 16 residues. The germline V and J ends were trimmed by 4 bases and 8 bases, with 22 bases remaining between them. The CDR3 is CASSTGESGLLEPQHF. The DNA for the CDR3 is TGTGCCAGCAGCACGGGCGAATCGGGGCTTCTTGAGCCCCAGCATTTT.

The chain couples TRBV14 to TRBJ1-1; D not resolved. The CDR3 is 14 residues long. Looked up from germline, CDR1 is SGHDN and CDR2 is FVKESK. V lost 4 bases and J 3 bases, leaving 12 bases between the germline ends. CDR3 nucleotides: TGTGCCAGCAGCCGATTCATTGCGTACACTGAAGCTTTCTTT. Translated, it gives CASSRFIAYTEAFF.

The chain employs TRBV6-2 or TRBV6-3 and TRBJ2-7; perhaps D is TRBD1 or TRBD2 (5 bases each). Trimming pared 4 bases from V and 3 bases from J, leaving 19 bases between. The CDR3 runs 16 residues. The germline gives CDR1 MNHEY, CDR2 SVGEGT. The CDR3 reads CASSFRFRDGDYEQYF. In DNA form, the CDR3 reads TGTGCCAGCAGTTTCCGATTCCGGGACGGAGACTACGAGCAGTACTTC.

This sequence joins TRBV7-9 and TRBJ1-2; D remains ambiguous. The germline gives CDR1 SEHNR, CDR2 FQNEAQ (reference sequence). Trimming removed 7 bases at V and 0 bases at J, with 15 bases between. This CDR3 spans 15 amino acids. The CDR3 loop reads CASTSGLSSNYGYTF. The CDR3 DNA reads as TGTGCCAGCACCTCTGGGCTTTCCTCTAACTATGGCTACACCTTC.

This chain joins TRBV30 and TRBJ1-3; 8 nucleotides line up with TRBD1. The CDR3 consists of 16 residues. Per the germline V gene, CDR1 is GTSNPN and CDR2 is SVGIG (reference sequence). With 5 bases clipped from V and 3 bases from J, the junction kept 12 bases outside the gene matches. CDR3 coding DNA: TGTGCCTGGGGCGCAGGGGGCGAGGGTAGTGGAAACACCATATATTTT. This sequence encodes CAWGAGGEGSGNTIYF.

This rearrangement joins TRBV24-1 to TRBJ2-2; 10 bases line up with TRBD2. There are 15 residues in the CDR3. Germline loops: CDR1 KGHDR, CDR2 SFDVKD. With 5 bases clipped from V and 6 bases from J, the junction kept 5 bases outside the gene matches. The CDR3 loop is CATSAAGTSAGELFF. DNA for the CDR3: TGTGCCACCAGTGCCGCAGGGACTAGCGCCGGGGAGCTGTTTTTT.

The chain carries TRBV19 and TRBJ1-2; weak D call: TRBD1 (5 bases). V lost 1 base and J lost 4, with 13 bases in between. This CDR3 comprises 15 residues. CDR1 LNHDA and CDR2 SQIVND come from the germline V gene (reference sequence). CDR3 in amino acids: CASSIAQGNSYGYTF. In DNA, the CDR3 is TGTGCCAGTAGTATAGCCCAGGGCAACTCCTATGGCTACACCTTC. Based on the CDR3 plus reference TRBV19 and TRBJ1-2, the full variable domain is DGGITQSPKYLFRKEGQNVTLSCEQNLNHDAMYWYRQDPGQGLRLIYYSQIVNDFQKGDIAEGYSVSREKKESFPLTVTSAQKNPTAFYLCASSIAQGNSYGYTFGSGTRLTVV.

The chain links TRBV19 to TRBJ1-5; D is perhaps TRBD1 (5 bases). Germline values: CDR1 LNHDA, CDR2 SQIVND (reference sequence). CDR3 length: 14 amino acids. The V gene lost 3 bases and the J gene lost 2 bases, with 8 bases spanning the gap. The CDR3 reads CASSMAGRNQPQHF. In DNA, the CDR3 is TGTGCCAGTAGTATGGCAGGGCGCAATCAGCCCCAGCATTTT.

CDR3 protein: CASSEKGRGADTQYF. CDR3 in DNA: TGTGCCAGCAGTGAAAAGGGGCGGGGCGCAGATACGCAGTATTTT. The chain joins TRBV6-1 to TRBJ2-3; weak D call: TRBD2 (6 bases). Germline V gene lookup returns CDR1 MNHNS and CDR2 SASEGT. V gave up 2 bases and J gave up 4 bases, with 13 bases separating them. The CDR3 contains 15 residues.

CDR3 coding DNA: TGTGCCAGCAGAAAGGGGCTGAGCGGGAGATGGGATGAGCAGTTCTTC. Its translation is CASRKGLSGRWDEQFF. The chain is built from TRBV28 and TRBJ2-1; the match to TRBD2 covers 8 bases. With V trimmed by 6 bases and J by 8 bases, 15 bases remained unmatched. CDR1 is MDHEN and CDR2 is SYDVKM in the germline V gene. The CDR3 is 16 residues long.

The chain employs TRBV15 and TRBJ2-1; 7 positions match TRBD2. V trimming: 0 bases; J trimming: 7 bases; junction bases outside the gene matches: 6. Germline CDR1 reads LNHNV; CDR2 reads YYDKDF (reference sequence). The CDR3 is 15 residues long. CDR3 in DNA: TGTGCCACCAGCAGAGATCTTGGTAGCGGGAATGAGCAGTTCTTC. It is translated as CATSRDLGSGNEQFF.

This clone was counted between two and nine times. The V call is TRBV7-2, the J call TRBJ2-5; 10 bases agree with TRBD2. Unmatched junction bases numbered 7, after V lost 3 bases and J lost 6 bases. Germline loops: CDR1 SGHTA, CDR2 FQGNSA. This CDR3 is 15 amino acids long. For the CDR3, the DNA is TGTGCCAGCAGCTTTCGGCTAGCGGGGGTCCAGACCCAGTACTTC. Its translation is CASSFRLAGVQTQYF.

The CDR3 region has the DNA TGCGCCAGCGTCACATCGGGCAATGAGCAGTTCTTC. This sequence encodes CASVTSGNEQFF. V gene TRBV5-1 combines with J gene TRBJ2-1; D gene ambiguous. V gave up 7 bases and J gave up 6 bases, with 11 bases separating them. The CDR3 covers 12 residues. The germline V gene encodes CDR1 SGHRS and CDR2 YFSETQ.

The chain recombines TRBV24-1 with TRBJ2-7; no firm D call. Germline CDR1 is KGHDR and CDR2 is SFDVKD. The CDR3 sequence is 12 residues long. V was cut by 4 bases and J by 3 bases, with 6 bases left in between. As DNA, the CDR3 is TGTGCCACCAGTGAAAACGGCTACGAGCAGTACTTC. As protein: CATSENGYEQYF.

CDR3 bases: TGTGCCAGCAGCTTCGACGGGAGCTCCTACGAGCAGTACTTC. Translating it yields CASSFDGSSYEQYF. V and J are TRBV7-9 and TRBJ2-7, with a tentative D call TRBD2 (6 bases). CDR1 SEHNR and CDR2 FQNEAQ come from the germline V gene (reference sequence). The V end lost 3 bases, the J end lost 0 bases, and 9 bases lay between the germline ends. The CDR3 has 14 amino acids.

This clone was counted a few times. V is TRBV10-3 and J is TRBJ1-1; D is unresolved. Germline lookup yields CDR1 ENHRY and CDR2 SYGVKD. The CDR3 has 16 residues. Trimming pared 0 bases from V and 3 bases from J, leaving 14 bases between. The CDR3 DNA reads TGTGCCATCAGTGAGTCGTTCGCGGCCCACGACACTGAAGCTTTCTTT. Translated: CAISESFAAHDTEAFF.

The gene calls are TRBV3-1 (or the pseudogene TRBV3-2) and TRBJ1-4; D possibly corresponds to TRBD1 (5 bases). This CDR3 is built from 11 residues. Germline CDR1 reads LGHDT; CDR2 reads YNNKEL (reference sequence). The V end was cut by 3 bases, the J end by 14 bases, with 10 bases between. This CDR3 reads CASSQQGGLFF. The CDR3 coding sequence is TGTGCCAGCAGCCAGCAGGGAGGTCTGTTTTTT.

J is TRBJ2-7 and V is TRBV4-3; 9 bases fit TRBD1. The V gene's germline CDR1 is LGHNA and CDR2 YSLEER. J was trimmed by 1 base and V by 0 bases; bases with no gene match: 7. This CDR3 contains 17 residues. The CDR3 DNA is TGCGCCAGCAGCCAAGAATCTATCGGACAGGGGTCCTACGAGCAGTACTTC. It codes for CASSQESIGQGSYEQYF.

The genes are TRBV27 and TRBJ1-1; TRBD1 aligns across 8 bases. The J segment lost 6 bases and the V segment lost 6 bases, leaving 6 bases of the junction unmatched. This CDR3 contains 13 residues. Germline lookup yields CDR1 MNHEY and CDR2 SMNVEV (reference sequence). In nucleotides, the CDR3 is TGTGCCAGCAGGCGACAGGGGAGCGCTGAAGCTTTCTTT. Encoded protein: CASRRQGSAEAFF.